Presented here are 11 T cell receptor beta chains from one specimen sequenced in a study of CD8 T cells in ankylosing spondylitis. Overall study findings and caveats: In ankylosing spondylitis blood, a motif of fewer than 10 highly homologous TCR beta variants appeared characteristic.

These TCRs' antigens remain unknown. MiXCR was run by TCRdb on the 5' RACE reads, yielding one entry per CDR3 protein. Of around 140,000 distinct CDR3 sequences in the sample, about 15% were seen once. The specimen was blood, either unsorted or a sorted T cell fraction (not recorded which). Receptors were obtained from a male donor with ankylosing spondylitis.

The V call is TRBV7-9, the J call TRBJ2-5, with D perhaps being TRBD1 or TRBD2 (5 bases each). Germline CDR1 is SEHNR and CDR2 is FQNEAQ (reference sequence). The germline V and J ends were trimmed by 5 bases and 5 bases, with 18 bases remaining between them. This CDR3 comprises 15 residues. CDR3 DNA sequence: TGTGCCAGCAGCCACGGGACGCCGTCGGGGGAGACCCAGTACTTC. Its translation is CASSHGTPSGETQYF.

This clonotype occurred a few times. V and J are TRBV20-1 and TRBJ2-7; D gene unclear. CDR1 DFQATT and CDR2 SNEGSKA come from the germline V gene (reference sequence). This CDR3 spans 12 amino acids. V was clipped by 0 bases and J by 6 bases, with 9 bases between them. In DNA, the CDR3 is TGCAGTGCTAGAGAGGGTACCTCCGAGCAGTACTTC. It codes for CSAREGTSEQYF.

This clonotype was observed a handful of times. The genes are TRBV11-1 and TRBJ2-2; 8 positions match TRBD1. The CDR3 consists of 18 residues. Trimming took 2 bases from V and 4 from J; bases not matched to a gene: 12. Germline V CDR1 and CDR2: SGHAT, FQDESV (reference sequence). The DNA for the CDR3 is TGTGCCAGCAGCTTACCTACCGGACAGGGCTCAAGCACCGGGGAGCTGTTTTTT. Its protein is CASSLPTGQGSSTGELFF.

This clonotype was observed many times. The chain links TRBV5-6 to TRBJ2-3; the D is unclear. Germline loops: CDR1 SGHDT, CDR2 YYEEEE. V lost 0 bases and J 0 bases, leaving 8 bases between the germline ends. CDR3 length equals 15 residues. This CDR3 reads CASSLGRYSTDTQYF. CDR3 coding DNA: TGTGCCAGCAGCTTGGGCCGATACAGCACAGATACGCAGTATTTT.

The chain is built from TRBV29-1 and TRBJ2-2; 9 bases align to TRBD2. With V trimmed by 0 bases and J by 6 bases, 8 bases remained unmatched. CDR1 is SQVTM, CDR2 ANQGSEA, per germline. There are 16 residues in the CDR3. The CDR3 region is CSVEEGREGLPGELFF. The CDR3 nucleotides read TGCAGCGTTGAAGAGGGGCGGGAGGGCCTTCCCGGGGAGCTGTTTTTT.

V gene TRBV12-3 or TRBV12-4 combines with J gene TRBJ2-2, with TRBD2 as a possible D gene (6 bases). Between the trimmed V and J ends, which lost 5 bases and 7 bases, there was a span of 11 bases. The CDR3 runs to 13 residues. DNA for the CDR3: TGTGCCAGCAGTCAGCCAGCGGGCGGGGAGCTGTTTTTT. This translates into CASSQPAGGELFF.

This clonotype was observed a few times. This chain's CDR3 is CASSLFPRAGEYSNQPQHF. DNA of the CDR3: TGTGCCAGCAGCTTATTCCCCAGGGCCGGGGAGTATAGCAATCAGCCCCAGCATTTT. The chain has TRBV11-2 and TRBJ1-5, with D perhaps TRBD1 (5 bases). Between the trimmed V and J ends, which lost 2 bases and 0 bases, there was a span of 20 bases. The CDR3 totals 19 residues. CDR1 and CDR2 (germline): SGHAT, FQNNGV.

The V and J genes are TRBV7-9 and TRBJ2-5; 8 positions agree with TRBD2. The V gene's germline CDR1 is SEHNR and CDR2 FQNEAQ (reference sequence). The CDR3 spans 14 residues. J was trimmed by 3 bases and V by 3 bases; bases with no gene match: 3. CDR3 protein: CASSLSSGKETQYF. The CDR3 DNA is TGTGCCAGCAGCTTGAGTAGCGGGAAAGAGACCCAGTACTTC.

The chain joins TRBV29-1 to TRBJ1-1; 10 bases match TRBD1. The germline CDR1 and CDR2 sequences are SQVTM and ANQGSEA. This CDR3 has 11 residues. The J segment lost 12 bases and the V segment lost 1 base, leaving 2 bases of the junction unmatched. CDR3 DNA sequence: TGCAGCGTTGAAGGACAGGGGGCACCTTTCTTT. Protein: CSVEGQGAPFF.

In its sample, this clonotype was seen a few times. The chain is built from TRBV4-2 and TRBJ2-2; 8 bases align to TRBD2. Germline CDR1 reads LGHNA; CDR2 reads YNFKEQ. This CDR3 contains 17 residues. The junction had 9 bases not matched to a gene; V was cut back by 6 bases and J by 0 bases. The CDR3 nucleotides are TGTGCCAGCAGAGGTACTGGCGGGAGGTCGAACACCGGGGAGCTGTTTTTT. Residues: CASRGTGGRSNTGELFF.

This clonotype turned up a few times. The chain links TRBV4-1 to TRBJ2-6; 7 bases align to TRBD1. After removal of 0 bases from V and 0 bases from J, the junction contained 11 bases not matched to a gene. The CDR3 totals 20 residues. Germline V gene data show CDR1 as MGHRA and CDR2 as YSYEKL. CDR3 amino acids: CASSQDPLGTVVSGANVLTF. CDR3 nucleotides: TGCGCCAGCAGCCAAGATCCTTTGGGGACAGTGGTCTCTGGGGCCAACGTCCTGACTTTC.